The clone carrying this T cell receptor (beta chain) was detected a few times. Its specificity is unknown. The source of the sample is a study of post-analysis software for immune sequencing data. In the study overall: The study covered relapsing-remitting, secondary progressive and progressive-relapsing courses of multiple sclerosis.

The germline V gene has CDR1 MNHEY and CDR2 SVGEGT. This CDR3 is built from 20 residues. V lost 2 bases and J lost 8; bases outside the gene matches: 22. Study observations and caveats: A handful of TRBV segments were significantly more frequent in patients than in controls. TRBV5-6, TRBV5-1 and TRBV20-1 were among these segments. Normalized Chao1 diversity was significantly lower in multiple sclerosis patients than in controls.

cDNA libraries for TCR beta contained unique molecular identifiers. TCRdb used MiXCR to reprocess the PCR reads, holding one entry per CDR3 protein. The sample holds around 400,000 distinct CDR3 sequences; around 33% are singletons and the top ten take around 15%. The V gene is TRBV6-2 or TRBV6-3, the J gene TRBJ2-1, with 9 bases matching TRBD1. Sample: blood. The TCR comes from a girl aged 5-17 years with multiple sclerosis. Written as DNA, the CDR3 is TGTGCCAGCAGTTACCCGCGCAACCTTACAGGGGGCCTATTACGGGATGAGCAGTTCTTC. This encodes CASSYPRNLTGGLLRDEQFF.